This T cell receptor beta chain was retrieved from a study of T-cell memory formation after mild COVID-19. This clonotype has a handful of counts. No antigen is known for it. A single record per CDR3 protein comes from TCRdb applying MiXCR to the 5' RACE reads. Of some 150,000 distinct CDR3 sequences listed, roughly 6.2% were seen once; the top ten hold around 2%. Study-level findings and limits: The second-wave clones peaking on day 37 were not confirmed as SARS-CoV-2-specific. Whereas later expanders leaned CD4+, clones contracting day 15 to 85 showed a balanced CD4/CD8 makeup. Contracting CD4+ clones sat mainly in CM and EM; CD8+ in EMRA.

Source material: PBMCs or a T cell subset sorted from them (not recorded which). The origin of this receptor is an adult woman who had mild COVID-19 (a few samples of this study predate the infection). Cell type and time point are not known.

This CDR3 is CASSLLNYGRVRYGYTF. The CDR3 DNA follows: TGTGCCAGCAGTTTACTCAATTACGGCAGGGTGCGCTATGGCTACACCTTC. The gene calls are TRBV12-3 or TRBV12-4 and TRBJ1-2, with TRBD1 as a possible D gene (5 bases). This CDR3 region has 17 residues. V was shortened by 2 bases and J by 4 bases, with 20 bases between the two germline ends.